A selection of T cell receptor beta chains follows, all from one sample in a study of metastatic and nonmetastatic thyroid tumors. MiXCR was used by TCRdb to re-call the PCR reads. The sample lists 50,000 or so clones, around 21% occurring once. Sequencing used blood. The receptors derive from a male donor with papillary thyroid cancer or a benign thyroid nodule (not recorded which). Some clones in this sample may be carry-over from other donors' samples. CDR3s include the opening cysteine and the closing phenylalanine or tryptophan. A D gene is named only where the DNA matches it firmly. Clone size is not always given. Where it is, it says once, few, many or a class for expanded clones.

CDR3nt: TGTGCCAGCAGCTTGGAGGGGACTTCATCCCAGTTCTTC
CDR3aa: CASSLEGTSSQFF
d_gene: .
len: 13
abundance: many
j_gene: TRBJ2-1
v_gene: TRBV5-4

CDR3nt: TGTGCCAGCAGTGAGGTTATAGGGACTAGCGGGAGCCGGCAGTACTTC
CDR3aa: CASSEVIGTSGSRQYF
d_gene: TRBD2
len: 16
abundance: .
j_gene: TRBJ2-7
v_gene: TRBV6-1

CDR3nt: TGCGCCAGCAAAGGTCAAGCCACAGATACGCAGTATTTT
CDR3aa: CASKGQATDTQYF
d_gene: .
len: 13
abundance: .
j_gene: TRBJ2-3
v_gene: TRBV10-1

CDR3nt: TGTGCCAGCTCACCTCCCGGCGCAGGGGCCGGCGGCTACACCTTC
CDR3aa: CASSPPGAGAGGYTF
d_gene: .
len: 15
abundance: .
j_gene: TRBJ1-2
v_gene: TRBV18

CDR3nt: TGTGCCAGCAGCACCGCCGGGGAGCTGTTTTTT
CDR3aa: CASSTAGELFF
d_gene: .
len: 11
abundance: many
j_gene: TRBJ2-2
v_gene: TRBV27

CDR3nt: TGTGCCAGCACCAAAGGGGGCCCCTACGAGCAGTACTTC
CDR3aa: CASTKGGPYEQYF
d_gene: TRBD1
len: 13
abundance: many
j_gene: TRBJ2-7
v_gene: TRBV6-1

CDR3nt: TGTGCCAGCAGTTACACGGGGGGGGGGTTCGATCAGGAGACCCAGTACTTC
CDR3aa: CASSYTGGGFDQETQYF
d_gene: TRBD2
len: 17
abundance: medium-sized
j_gene: TRBJ2-5
v_gene: TRBV6-2/TRBV6-3

CDR3nt: TGCGCCAGCAGCTTGGGGGCGGGCGTCTCCTACAATGAGCAGTTCTTC
CDR3aa: CASSLGAGVSYNEQFF
d_gene: .
len: 16
abundance: .
j_gene: TRBJ2-1
v_gene: TRBV5-1

CDR3nt: TGTGCCAGTAGGAGGCAGGGAGGGAATCAGCCCCAGCATTTT
CDR3aa: CASRRQGGNQPQHF
d_gene: .
len: 14
abundance: few
j_gene: TRBJ1-5
v_gene: TRBV19

CDR3nt: TGTGCCAGCAGTTCGGGACATCCCTCCTACAATGAGCAGTTCTTC
CDR3aa: CASSSGHPSYNEQFF
d_gene: .
len: 15
abundance: many
j_gene: TRBJ2-1
v_gene: TRBV27

CDR3nt: TGCGCCAGCAGCTTGACCCCGGGACATATCTCCGAGCAGTACTTC
CDR3aa: CASSLTPGHISEQYF
d_gene: .
len: 15
abundance: .
j_gene: TRBJ2-7
v_gene: TRBV5-1

CDR3nt: TGTGCCAGCTCACGGCCGCCTAACTATGGCTACACCTTC
CDR3aa: CASSRPPNYGYTF
d_gene: .
len: 13
abundance: .
j_gene: TRBJ1-2
v_gene: TRBV18